This T cell receptor beta chain was captured by sequencing in a study of blood T cell repertoires in COVID-19. Background on the study: The United States, Italy and Spain provided the acute and convalescent COVID-19 samples.

In the case of this clone: The junction departs from the called germline gene at one end, perhaps through a read error.

Sequencing used immunoSEQ multiplex PCR; TCRdb keeps in-frame clones, though not all of them. The table has about 42,000 clones, 75% to 85% seen once. The CDR3 length is 16 residues. Germline CDR1 is SSHAT and CDR2 is FNYEAQ (reference sequence). Sequencing used peripheral blood. This rearrangement joins TRBV7-7 to TRBJ2-3, with a possible D match to TRBD2 (6 bases). This clonotype was sampled from an older man with acute or convalescent COVID-19. The CDR3 sequence: CASSLGIAGRGDTQYF. CDR3 nucleotide sequence: TGTGCTAGCAGCTTAGGCATCGCGGGGCGTGGAGATACGCAGTATTTT.